The present T cell receptor (beta chain) was sequenced within a study of cytotoxic CD8 clonotypes in ibrutinib-treated CLL. Germline CDR1 and CDR2: SGHRS and YFSETQ. V shed 4 bases and J shed 4 bases, with 18 bases lying between them. This CDR3 region has 15 residues. Data came from immunoSEQ multiplex PCR; TCRdb stores just in-frame clones and leaves some out. The sample lists approximately 60,000 clones; roughly 50% were seen once. Genomic DNA for TCR beta libraries, approximately 2.1 micrograms, came from cryopreserved PBMCs. The V and J genes are TRBV5-1 and TRBJ2-7; TRBD1 or TRBD2 may be the D gene (6 bases each). This TCR was recovered from a human donor with chronic lymphocytic leukemia. Sequencing used PBMCs, obtained after 24 months of ibrutinib treatment. DNA for the CDR3: TGCGCCAGCAGCCAACAGGGAGGTGGCCATTACGAGCAGTACTTC. Its protein product is CASSQQGGGHYEQYF.